This T cell receptor beta chain was captured in a study of shared clonotypes between healthy human individuals (TCRdb year 2020). Study-wide context: Three men and a couple of women, aged 18 to 49 years, made up the cohort. To increase sequencing depth and limit assay-specific biases, different laboratories used diverse techniques to prepare libraries and sequence TCR repertoires. For each donor, CD4 naive and CD4 memory were each run on three plates, CD8 naive on two plates, and CD8 memory on one plate. Each donor's leukapheresis produced roughly between about 0.85 and 10 billion PBMCs. Blood TCR repertoires of about 5 healthy adults were deeply sequenced to estimate repertoire size and the extent of clonotype sharing between individuals.

Here is what the overall study found, with its caveats: Larger estimated clonotype richness was generally found for naive subsets than for memory subsets. Pairwise subsampling led to the expectation that sequencing depth would affect the degree of clonotype sharing among donors. Sampling was restricted to blood, and TCR repertoires in tissues likely differ from the TCR repertoires found in blood. About 5% of naive CD4, 3% to 4% of naive CD8, around 2.3% of memory CD4, and less than 0.45% of memory CD8 clonotypes were shared across a few donors. The genetic and exposure-history diversity represented was limited by the small number of donors. Clonotypes shared by all four sorted-subset donors showed higher generation probabilities than non-shared clonotypes. Incomplete sequencing was indicated by rarefaction of sorted-subset datasets, despite the large sequencing depth.

Using the deep immunoSEQ assay, multiplex PCR amplified TCR CDR3 regions from genomic DNA. Extracted genomic DNA from each cell subset was spread evenly across all wells of several immunoSEQ 96-well plates, with each plate serving as a replicate. Each replicate PCR for sorted subsets received 200 ng genomic DNA, equal to 30,000 or so T cell genomes. The purified libraries were quantified using a Qubit 3.0 fluorometer, sized with a Bioanalyzer 2100, and then quantified again using the KAPA Library Quantification kit. Every immunoSEQ 96-well plate was sequenced on a separate single-read 150-cycle Illumina NextSeq 550 flow cell. In the authors' own workflow: Because the immunoSEQ output included only junctional sequences and no quality scores, the filtering could not be the same as the filtering used for full-length reads. Sequences were annotated with PyIR, a Python wrapper for IgBLAST v1.9, and V/J genes and CDR3 were assigned using IMGT germline references. Any read was removed if the V/J assignment was weak (E-value above 1e-6), the CDR3 was missing, or the read contained stop codons, out-of-frame junctions, or ambiguous translated residues. V3J clonotypes were defined as sequences sharing an identical inferred V gene, J gene, and CDR3 amino acid sequence. The percentage overlap between two repertoires was calculated by dividing the number of shared unique clonotypes by the size of the smaller repertoire. Richness of each repertoire was evaluated using RTK rarefaction, the Chao1 estimator, and Recon v2.1 estimates of unobserved clonotypes. For all TCRbeta clonotypes obtained by the gDNA method from a few donors, generation probabilities were computed with OLGA. Entries here come from immuneACCESS through TCRdb and include only in-frame sequences with V and J called. Some clones fail to appear in such tables; in the studies checked, an unresolved V gene covers under half of the shortfall, and the cause of the remainder is unknown. V and J calls and clone size follow that table, whereas D and trimming were derived from the DNA. The sample records around 610,000 clones, roughly 95% of which are singletons. The ten largest clones capture 0.11% of the sample.

CD8 naive samples were CD45RO-negative cells positively selected for CCR7, giving a CD45RA+CCR7+ population that excluded TemRA cells. Healthy HIV-negative adults with no recently reported acute infections or vaccinations were included as donors. Every donor was a Caucasian adult residing in Nashville, Tennessee, USA. After blood collection by leukapheresis, PBMCs were isolated using Ficoll-Histopaque density gradient centrifugation and then cryopreserved in the vapor phase of liquid nitrogen. Purity and quantity of every magnetically sorted T cell population were checked by analytical flow cytometry. Each sorted fraction had its genomic DNA isolated and then quantified by UV absorbance on a Nanodrop 2000c. About this clone: Its antigen specificity is not known. Per-base qualities were not stored, and no clone one base away is much larger.

Germline trimming: 5 bases from V, 4 bases from J; junction bases outside gene matches: 11. From a lookup of the germline V gene (reference sequence), CDR1 and CDR2 are SEHNR and FQNEAQ. Reading from cysteine to phenylalanine, the CDR3 counts 16 amino acids. This entry keeps only the CDR3 DNA: 48 bases, framed from base 1. Recombination linked TRBV7-9 to TRBJ2-3; TRBD2 aligns with 8 central bases. Sequencing input: naive CD8+ T cells sorted from blood. The cell subset or site tag for this specimen amounts to: CD45RA+CCR7+. The clonotype comes from a woman aged 30 to 39 in good health. The nucleotides read TGTGCCAGCAGCCTCACAACCGGGACTAGTCCAGATACGCAGTATTTT. Its coded protein is CASSLTTGTSPDTQYF.